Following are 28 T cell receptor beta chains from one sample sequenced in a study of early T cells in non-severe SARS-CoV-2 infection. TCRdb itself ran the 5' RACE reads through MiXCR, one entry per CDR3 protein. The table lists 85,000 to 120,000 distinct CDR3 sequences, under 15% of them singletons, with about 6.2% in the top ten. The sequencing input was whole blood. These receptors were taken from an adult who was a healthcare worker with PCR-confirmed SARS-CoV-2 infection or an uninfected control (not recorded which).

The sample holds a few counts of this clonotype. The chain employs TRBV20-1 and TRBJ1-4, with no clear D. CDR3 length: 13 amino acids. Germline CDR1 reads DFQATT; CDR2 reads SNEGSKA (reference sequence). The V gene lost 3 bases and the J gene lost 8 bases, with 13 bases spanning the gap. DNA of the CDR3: TGCAGTGCTAGGGGGTCCCTCGGGGAAAAACTGTTTTTT. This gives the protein CSARGSLGEKLFF.

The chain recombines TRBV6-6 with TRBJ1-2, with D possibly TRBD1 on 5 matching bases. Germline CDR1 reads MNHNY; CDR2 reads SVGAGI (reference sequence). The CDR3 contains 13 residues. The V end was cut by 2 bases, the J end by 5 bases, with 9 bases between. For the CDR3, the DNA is TGTGCCAGCAGTTACGTGACAGCGTATGGCTACACCTTC. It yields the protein CASSYVTAYGYTF.

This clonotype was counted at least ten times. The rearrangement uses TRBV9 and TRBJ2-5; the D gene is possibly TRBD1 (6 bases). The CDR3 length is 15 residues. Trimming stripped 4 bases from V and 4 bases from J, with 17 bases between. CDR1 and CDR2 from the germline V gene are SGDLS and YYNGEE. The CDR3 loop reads CASSPAGTKRETQYF. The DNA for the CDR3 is TGTGCCAGCAGCCCCGCCGGGACAAAGCGAGAGACCCAGTACTTC.

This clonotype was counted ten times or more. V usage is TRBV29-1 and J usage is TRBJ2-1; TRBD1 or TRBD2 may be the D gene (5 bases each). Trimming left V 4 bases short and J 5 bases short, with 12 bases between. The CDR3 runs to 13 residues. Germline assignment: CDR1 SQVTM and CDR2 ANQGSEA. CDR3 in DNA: TGCAGCGTTGGGGACCTCGTAAACAATGAGCAGTTCTTC. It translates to CSVGDLVNNEQFF.

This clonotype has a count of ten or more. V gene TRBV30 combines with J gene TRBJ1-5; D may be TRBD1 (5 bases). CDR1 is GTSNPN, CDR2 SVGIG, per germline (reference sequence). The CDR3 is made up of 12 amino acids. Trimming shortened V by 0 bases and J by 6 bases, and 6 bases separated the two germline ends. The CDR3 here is CAWSVQAQPQHF. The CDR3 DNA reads TGTGCCTGGAGTGTACAGGCTCAGCCCCAGCATTTT.

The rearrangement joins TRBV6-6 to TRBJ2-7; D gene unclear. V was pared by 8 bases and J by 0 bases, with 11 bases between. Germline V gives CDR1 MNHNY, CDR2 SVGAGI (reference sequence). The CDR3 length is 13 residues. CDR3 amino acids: CASGDSSSYEQYF. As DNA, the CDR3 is TGTGCCAGCGGTGACTCGAGCTCCTACGAGCAGTACTTC.

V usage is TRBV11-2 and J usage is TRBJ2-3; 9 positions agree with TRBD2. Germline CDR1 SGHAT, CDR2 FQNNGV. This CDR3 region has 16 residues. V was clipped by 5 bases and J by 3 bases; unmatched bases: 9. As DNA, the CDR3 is TGTGCCAGCAGCCTTCGAGCGGGAGGATGGACAGATACGCAGTATTTT. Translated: CASSLRAGGWTDTQYF.

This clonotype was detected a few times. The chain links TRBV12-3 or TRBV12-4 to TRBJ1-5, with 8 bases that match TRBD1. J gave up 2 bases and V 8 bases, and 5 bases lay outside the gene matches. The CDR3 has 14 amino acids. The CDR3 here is CASAPTGGNQPQHF. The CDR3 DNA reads TGTGCCAGCGCCCCGACAGGGGGCAATCAGCCCCAGCATTTT.

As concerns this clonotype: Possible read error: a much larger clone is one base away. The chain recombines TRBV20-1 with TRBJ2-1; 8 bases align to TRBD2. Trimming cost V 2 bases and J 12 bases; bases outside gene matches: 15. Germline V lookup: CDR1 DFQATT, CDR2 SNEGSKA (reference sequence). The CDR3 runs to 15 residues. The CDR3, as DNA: TGCAGTGCTAGACCGACTAGCGAGCCCACCGGAGGGCAGTTCTTC. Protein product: CSARPTSEPTGGQFF.

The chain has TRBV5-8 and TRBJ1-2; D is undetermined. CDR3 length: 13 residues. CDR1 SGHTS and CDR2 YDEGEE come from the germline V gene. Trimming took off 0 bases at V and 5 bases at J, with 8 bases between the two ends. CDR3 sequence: CASSLDSGYGYTF. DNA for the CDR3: TGTGCCAGCAGCTTGGATTCGGGGTATGGCTACACCTTC. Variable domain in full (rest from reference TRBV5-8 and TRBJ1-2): EAGVTQSPTHLIKTRGQQATLRCSPISGHTSVYWYQQALGLGLQFLLWYDEGEERNRGNFPPRFSGRQFPNYSSELNVNALELEDSALYLCASSLDSGYGYTFGSGTRLTVV.

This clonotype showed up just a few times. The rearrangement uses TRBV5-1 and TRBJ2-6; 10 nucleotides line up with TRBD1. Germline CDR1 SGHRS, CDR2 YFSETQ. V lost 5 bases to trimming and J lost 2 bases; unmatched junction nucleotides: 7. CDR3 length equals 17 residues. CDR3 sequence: CASSTGTGAPGANVLTF. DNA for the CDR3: TGCGCCAGCAGTACCGGGACAGGGGCTCCTGGGGCCAACGTCCTGACTTTC.

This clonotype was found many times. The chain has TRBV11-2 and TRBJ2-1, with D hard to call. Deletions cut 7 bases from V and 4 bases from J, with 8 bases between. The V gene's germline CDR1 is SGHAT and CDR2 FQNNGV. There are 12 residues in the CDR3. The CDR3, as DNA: TGTGCCAGCAATGGGGAATACAATGAGCAGTTCTTC. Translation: CASNGEYNEQFF.

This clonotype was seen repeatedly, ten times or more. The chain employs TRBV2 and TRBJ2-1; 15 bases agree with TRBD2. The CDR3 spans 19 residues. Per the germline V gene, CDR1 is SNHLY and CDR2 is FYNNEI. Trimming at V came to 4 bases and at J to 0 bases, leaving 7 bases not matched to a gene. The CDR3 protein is CASSVRTSGRVSSYNEQFF. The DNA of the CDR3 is TGTGCCAGCAGTGTAAGGACTAGCGGGAGGGTAAGCTCCTACAATGAGCAGTTCTTC.

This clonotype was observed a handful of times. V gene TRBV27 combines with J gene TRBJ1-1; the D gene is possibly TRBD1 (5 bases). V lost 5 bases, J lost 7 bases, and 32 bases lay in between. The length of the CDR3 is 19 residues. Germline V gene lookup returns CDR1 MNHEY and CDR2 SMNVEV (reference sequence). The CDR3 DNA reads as TGTGCCAGCAGTCCCCAGGTCGGGACCCGCGGGGCGTTGGTGGGTGAAGCTTTCTTT. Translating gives CASSPQVGTRGALVGEAFF.

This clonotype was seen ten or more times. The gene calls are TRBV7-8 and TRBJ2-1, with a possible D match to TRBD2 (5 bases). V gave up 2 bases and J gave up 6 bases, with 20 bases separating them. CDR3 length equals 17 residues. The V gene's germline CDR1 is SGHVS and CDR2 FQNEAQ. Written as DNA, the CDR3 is TGTGCCAGCAGCTTACGAGTATACGGGTTAGAGGGCAATGAGCAGTTCTTC. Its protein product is CASSLRVYGLEGNEQFF.

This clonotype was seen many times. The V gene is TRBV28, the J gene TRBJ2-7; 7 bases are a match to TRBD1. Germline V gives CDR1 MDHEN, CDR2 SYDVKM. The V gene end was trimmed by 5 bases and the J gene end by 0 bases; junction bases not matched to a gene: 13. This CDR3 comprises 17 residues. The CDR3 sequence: CASSPLPGTVISYEQYF. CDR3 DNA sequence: TGTGCCAGCAGTCCGCTACCCGGGACAGTTATCTCCTACGAGCAGTACTTC.

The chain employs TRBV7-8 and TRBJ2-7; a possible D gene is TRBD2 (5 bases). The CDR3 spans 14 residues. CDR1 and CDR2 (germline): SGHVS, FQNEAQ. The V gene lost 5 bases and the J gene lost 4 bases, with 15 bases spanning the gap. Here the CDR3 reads CASSVTSRGYEQYF. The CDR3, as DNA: TGTGCCAGCAGCGTCACATCACGGGGTTACGAGCAGTACTTC.

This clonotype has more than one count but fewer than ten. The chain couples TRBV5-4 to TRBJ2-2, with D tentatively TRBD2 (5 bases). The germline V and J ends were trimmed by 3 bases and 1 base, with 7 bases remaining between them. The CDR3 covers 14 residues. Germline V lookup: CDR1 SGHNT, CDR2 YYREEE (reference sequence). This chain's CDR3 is CASSSAGNTGELFF. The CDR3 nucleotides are TGTGCCAGCAGCTCCGCGGGGAACACCGGGGAGCTGTTTTTT.

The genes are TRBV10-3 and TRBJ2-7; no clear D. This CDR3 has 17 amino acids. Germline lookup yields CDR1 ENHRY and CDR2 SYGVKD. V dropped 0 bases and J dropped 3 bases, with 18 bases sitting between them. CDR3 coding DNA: TGTGCCATCAGTGAGTCGAGAACAGCCCACCTGTTCTACGAGCAGTACTTC. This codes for CAISESRTAHLFYEQYF.

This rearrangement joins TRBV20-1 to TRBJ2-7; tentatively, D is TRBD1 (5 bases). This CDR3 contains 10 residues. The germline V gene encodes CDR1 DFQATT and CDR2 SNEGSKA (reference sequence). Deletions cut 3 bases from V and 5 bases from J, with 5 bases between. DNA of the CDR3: TGCAGTGCTAGCAGGGACGAGCAGTACTTC. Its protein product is CSASRDEQYF.

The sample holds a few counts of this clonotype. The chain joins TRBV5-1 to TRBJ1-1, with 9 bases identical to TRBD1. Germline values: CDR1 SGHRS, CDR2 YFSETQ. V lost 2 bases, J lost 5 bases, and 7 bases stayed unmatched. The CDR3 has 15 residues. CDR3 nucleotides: TGCGCCAGCAGCTTACCGACAGGGGGTTTGACTGAAGCTTTCTTT. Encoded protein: CASSLPTGGLTEAFF.

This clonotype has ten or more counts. CDR3 sequence reads: CASSQGSGKETQYF. CDR3 bases: TGTGCCAGCAGCCAGGGGAGCGGAAAAGAGACCCAGTACTTC. The chain couples TRBV4-2 to TRBJ2-5, with D possibly TRBD2 on 5 matching bases. Trimming shortened V by 3 bases and J by 3 bases, and 11 bases separated the two germline ends. The CDR3 extends over 14 amino acids. Germline V gene sequence: CDR1 LGHNA, CDR2 YNFKEQ.

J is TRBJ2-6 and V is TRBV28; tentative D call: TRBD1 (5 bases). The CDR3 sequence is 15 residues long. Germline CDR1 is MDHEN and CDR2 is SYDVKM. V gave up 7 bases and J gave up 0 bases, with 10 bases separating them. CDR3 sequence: CASMGQHSGANVLTF. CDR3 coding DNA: TGTGCCAGCATGGGGCAGCACTCTGGGGCCAACGTCCTGACTTTC. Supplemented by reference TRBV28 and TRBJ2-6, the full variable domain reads DVKVTQSSRYLVKRTGEKVFLECVQDMDHENMFWYRQDPGLGLRLIYFSYDVKMKEKGDIPEGYSVSREKKERFSLILESASTNQTSMYLCASMGQHSGANVLTFGAGSRLTVL.

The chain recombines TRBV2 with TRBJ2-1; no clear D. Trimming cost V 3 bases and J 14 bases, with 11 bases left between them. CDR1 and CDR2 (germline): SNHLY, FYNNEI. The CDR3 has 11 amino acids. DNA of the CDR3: TGTGCCAGCAGTGAGGTGGTATATAAGTTCTTC. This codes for CASSEVVYKFF.

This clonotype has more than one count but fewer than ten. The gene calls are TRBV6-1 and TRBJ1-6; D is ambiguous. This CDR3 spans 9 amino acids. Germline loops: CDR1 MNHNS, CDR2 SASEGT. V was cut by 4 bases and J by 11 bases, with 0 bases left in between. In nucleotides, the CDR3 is TGTGCCAGCAGTGCACCCCTCCACTTT. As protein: CASSAPLHF.

Here the CDR3 DNA reads TGTGCCAGCAGTTACCCCAGCACTGAAGCTTTCTTT. It codes for CASSYPSTEAFF. The chain links TRBV6-6 to TRBJ1-1; no firm D call. The V end lost 2 bases, the J end lost 4 bases, and 5 bases lay between the germline ends. The CDR3 consists of 12 residues. CDR1 is MNHNY and CDR2 is SVGAGI in the germline V gene (reference sequence).

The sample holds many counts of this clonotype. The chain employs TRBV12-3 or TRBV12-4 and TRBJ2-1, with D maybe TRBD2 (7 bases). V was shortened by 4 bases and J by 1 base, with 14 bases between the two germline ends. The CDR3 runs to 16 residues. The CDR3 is CASSSRGGRSYNEQFF. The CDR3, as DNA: TGTGCCAGCAGTTCGAGGGGGGGTAGGTCCTACAATGAGCAGTTCTTC.

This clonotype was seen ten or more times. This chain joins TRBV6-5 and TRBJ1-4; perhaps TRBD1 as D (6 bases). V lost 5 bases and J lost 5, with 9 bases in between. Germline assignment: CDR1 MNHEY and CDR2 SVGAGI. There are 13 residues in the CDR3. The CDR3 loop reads CASSRTGNEKLFF. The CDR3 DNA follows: TGTGCCAGCAGTCGCACAGGGAATGAAAAACTGTTTTTT.